A single sample is the source of the 8 T cell receptor beta chains below, sequenced in a study of blood T cell repertoires in COVID-19. Produced via immunoSEQ multiplex PCR; TCRdb's table is partial and in-frame only. The sample contains under 250,000 clones, roughly 84% of which appear only once. The sample comprised peripheral blood. The origin of the receptors is a man aged 50 or older with active or convalescent COVID-19.

The chain is built from TRBV19 and TRBJ1-2; TRBD1 is a possible D gene (6 bases). Trimming shortened V by 6 bases and J by 4 bases, and 12 bases separated the two germline ends. The CDR3 is 13 amino acids. CDR1 is LNHDA, CDR2 SQIVND, per germline (reference sequence). The CDR3 DNA reads as TGTGCCAGTAGCTATGGACAGATCTATGGCTACACCTTC. Protein: CASSYGQIYGYTF.

The J gene is TRBJ2-2, the V gene TRBV9; 14 bases are a match to TRBD2. The V and J ends lost 3 bases and 1 base, in that order; junction bases with no gene match: 5. Germline assignment: CDR1 SGDLS and CDR2 YYNGEE. The length of the CDR3 is 18 residues. The CDR3 region has the DNA TGTGCCAGCAGCGCCTCGGGACTAGCGGGGGTGAACACCGGGGAGCTGTTTTTT. This codes for CASSASGLAGVNTGELFF.

This chain joins TRBV13 and TRBJ2-3; 9 bases are a match to TRBD2. With 7 bases clipped from V and 1 base from J, the junction kept 6 bases outside the gene matches. Germline loops: CDR1 PRHDT, CDR2 FYEKMQ (reference sequence). There are 15 residues in the CDR3. This CDR3 is CASTVRTSGTDTQYF. CDR3 DNA sequence: TGTGCCAGCACAGTGCGGACTAGCGGCACAGATACGCAGTATTTT.

This chain uses TRBV5-6 with TRBJ2-7; 11 bases map to TRBD1. Germline-derived CDR1 and CDR2 are SGHDT and YYEEEE. The trim removed 10 bases at V and 6 bases at J, leaving 6 bases unmatched. The CDR3 is made up of 12 amino acids. This CDR3 is CAGGTGGREQYF. The CDR3 DNA sequence: TGTGCCGGAGGGACAGGGGGTCGCGAGCAGTACTTC. The full variable domain, completed using reference TRBV5-6 and TRBJ2-7, is DAGVTQSPTHLIKTRGQQVTLRCSPKSGHDTVSWYQQALGQGPQFIFQYYEEEERQRGNFPDRFSGHQFPNYSSELNVNALLLGDSALYLCAGGTGGREQYFGPGTRLTVT.

CDR3 in DNA: TGTGCCAGCAGCCTTCTAGCGGGGGGAAGGACCGGGGAGCTGTTTTTT. It encodes CASSLLAGGRTGELFF. J is TRBJ2-2 and V is TRBV6-2 or TRBV6-3; TRBD2 matches at 11 bases. Germline lookup yields CDR1 MNHEY and CDR2 SVGEGT. The CDR3 runs to 16 residues. V lost 6 bases and J lost 5; bases outside the gene matches: 8.

This clone has a single count. V usage is TRBV4-2 and J usage is TRBJ1-2; 7 bases align to TRBD1. CDR1 LGHNA and CDR2 YNFKEQ come from the germline V gene. V was pared by 3 bases and J by 3 bases, with 4 bases of the junction left unmatched. This CDR3 region has 14 residues. CDR3 nucleotide sequence: TGTGCCAGCAGCCAGGACAGGTCATACTATGGCTACACCTTC. Protein sequence: CASSQDRSYYGYTF.

This chain joins TRBV6-5 and TRBJ2-2; D is perhaps TRBD1 (8 bases). In germline, CDR1 is MNHEY, CDR2 SVGAGI. The length of the CDR3 is 16 residues. The germline V and J ends were trimmed by 0 bases and 6 bases, with 14 bases remaining between them. The CDR3 nucleotides read TGTGCCAGCAGTTACTCCTGGACAGGGAGGGCCGGGGAGCTGTTTTTT. Its translation: CASSYSWTGRAGELFF.

The chain carries TRBV6-6 and TRBJ1-1, with D unresolved. V lost 5 bases and J lost 5, with 15 bases in between. The CDR3 sequence is 14 residues long. Germline V gives CDR1 MNHNY, CDR2 SVGAGI (reference sequence). In DNA, the CDR3 is TGTGCCAGCAGTAACGAGGGAGGACGGACTGAAGCTTTCTTT. Translating it yields CASSNEGGRTEAFF.